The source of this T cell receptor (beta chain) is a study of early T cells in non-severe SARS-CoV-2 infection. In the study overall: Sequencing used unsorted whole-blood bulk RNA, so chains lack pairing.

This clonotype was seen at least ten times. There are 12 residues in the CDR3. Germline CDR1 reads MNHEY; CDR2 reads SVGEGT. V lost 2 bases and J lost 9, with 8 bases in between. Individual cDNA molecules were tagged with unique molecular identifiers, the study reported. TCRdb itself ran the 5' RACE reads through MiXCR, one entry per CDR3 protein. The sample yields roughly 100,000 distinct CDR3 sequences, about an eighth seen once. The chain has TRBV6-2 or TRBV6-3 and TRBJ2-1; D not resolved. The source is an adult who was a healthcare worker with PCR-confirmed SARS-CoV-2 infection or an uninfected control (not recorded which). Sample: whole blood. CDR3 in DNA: TGTGCCAGCAGTTACCGGCTCGCTGAGCAGTTCTTC. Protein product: CASSYRLAEQFF.